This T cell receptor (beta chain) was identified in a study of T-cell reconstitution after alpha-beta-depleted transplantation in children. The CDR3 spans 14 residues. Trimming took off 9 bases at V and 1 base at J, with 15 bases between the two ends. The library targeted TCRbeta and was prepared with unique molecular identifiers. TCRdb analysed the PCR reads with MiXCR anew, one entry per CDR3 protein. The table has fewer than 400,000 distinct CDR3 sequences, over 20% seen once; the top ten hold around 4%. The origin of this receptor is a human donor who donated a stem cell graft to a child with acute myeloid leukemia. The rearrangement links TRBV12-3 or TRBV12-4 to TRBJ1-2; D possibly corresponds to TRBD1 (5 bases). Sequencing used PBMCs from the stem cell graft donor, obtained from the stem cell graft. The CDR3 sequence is CASARTGGNYGYTF. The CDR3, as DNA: TGTGCCAGTGCCAGGACCGGGGGTAACTATGGCTACACCTTC.